This TCR beta chain comes out of a study of CD8 T cells in ankylosing spondylitis. General study points: What appeared characteristic of ankylosing spondylitis blood was a TCR beta motif of fewer than ten highly homologous variants.

In this sample, this clonotype turned up many times. Its matching antigen is unknown. The CDR3 runs 15 residues. The germline gives CDR1 MNHEY, CDR2 SMNVEV (reference sequence). Germline trimming cut 0 bases from V and 13 bases from J; bases unmatched to any gene: 10. A quantitative 5'-RACE method, one with molecular barcodes, was used to make TCR beta libraries. Each CDR3 protein is one row after TCRdb ran MiXCR on the 5' RACE reads. The repertoire includes roughly 300,000 distinct CDR3 sequences, around 7.6% of them detected once, and more than 14% sits in the top ten. This sequence joins TRBV27 and TRBJ2-5; 11 bases map to TRBD2. The material sequenced was blood, either unsorted or a sorted T cell fraction (not recorded which). The TCR comes from a male donor with ankylosing spondylitis. The CDR3 nucleotides are TGTGCCAGCAGTTTATCCAAACTAGCGGGAGCGAGCTTGTACTTC. Its translation: CASSLSKLAGASLYF.